This TCR beta chain stems from a study of shared clonotypes between healthy human individuals. Findings and caveats of the study: The genetic and exposure-history diversity represented was limited by few donors.

The V and J ends lost 0 bases and 5 bases, in that order; junction bases with no gene match: 6. This CDR3 region has 14 residues. Germline CDR1 reads GTSNPN; CDR2 reads SVGIG (reference sequence). Terminally differentiated effector memory CD45RA+ cells were left out of the naive CD8 fraction, which was CD45RO-negative and positively selected for CCR7. The repertoire was sequenced with immunoSEQ multiplex PCR; TCRdb's copy has only in-frame clones and lacks some. This sample has some 2,000,000 clones, with about 94% found just once. Regarding this clone: The antigen is unknown.

Sequenced sample: naive CD8+ T cells sorted from blood. The clonotype was recovered from a man between 18 and 35 years old in good health. V and J are TRBV30 and TRBJ2-7; 8 bases are shared with TRBD2. Here the CDR3 DNA reads TGTGCCTGGAGTGTAGGTAGCGGGGATAACGAGCAGTACTTC. It is translated as CAWSVGSGDNEQYF.